This T cell receptor beta chain was observed in a study of T cells in Graves' hyperthyroidism and ophthalmopathy. Whole-study findings and limits: Ophthalmopathy and stable hyperthyroidism were separated by a 13 V-J model.

A roughly 9.3 ml volume of fresh peripheral blood provided the PBMCs. By share, this clonotype counts as medium-sized (0.01 to 0.1%). Its cognate antigen is unknown. Regions amplified from RNA transcripts were the TCR beta CDR3 regions. Primed by the HTBI set, a first-round RT-PCR was run on the TCR CDR3. TCRdb recomputed calls from the multiplex PCR reads with MiXCR, one row per CDR3 protein. The data show 20,000 to 30,000 distinct CDR3 sequences, approximately 49% seen once. Germline V gene data show CDR1 as SEHNR and CDR2 as FQNEAQ (reference sequence). Trimming pared 3 bases from V and 7 bases from J, leaving 15 bases between. This CDR3 is built from 15 residues.

This clonotype was sampled from a woman aged 35 to 49 with Graves' hyperthyroidism that later progressed to Graves' ophthalmopathy. This rearrangement joins TRBV7-9 to TRBJ1-4; no definite D call. The sequenced sample consisted of blood. CDR3 in amino acids: CASSLWAGGIEKLFF. Written as DNA, the CDR3 is TGTGCCAGCAGCTTGTGGGCAGGAGGAATTGAAAAACTGTTTTTT. Variable domain in full (rest from reference TRBV7-9 and TRBJ1-4): DTGVSQNPRHKITKRGQNVTFRCDPISEHNRLYWYRQTLGQGPEFLTYFQNEAQLEKSRLLSDRFSAERPKGSFSTLEIQRTEQGDSAMYLCASSLWAGGIEKLFFGSGTQLSVL.